The entry that follows covers one T cell receptor beta chain sequence. Its antigen remains unidentified. The data were taken from a study of T cell responses to AZD1222 COVID-19 vaccine. As for the study in general: Second-dose recipients at about 4 or about 12 weeks were treated as one pooled group. General observations from the study: Repertoires were sampled only after the peak T cell response. Clonal diversity was possibly underestimated, and the donors were mostly white British, with more females.

Data came from immunoSEQ multiplex PCR; TCRdb stores just in-frame clones and leaves some out. Counted here are some 140,000 clones, approximately 89% occurring once; the ten biggest clones make up around 2.8%. The CDR3 length is 16 residues. Germline V gene data show CDR1 as MNHEY and CDR2 as SMNVEV (reference sequence). J lost 4 bases, V lost 6 bases, and 8 bases had no gene match. This sequence joins TRBV27 and TRBJ2-3; 12 bases are a match to TRBD2. The sequence was obtained from an adult in good health. The source was peripheral blood, collected on day 0 of AZD1222 vaccination. The CDR3 DNA follows: TGTGCCAGCAGATCCCCAAGGACTAGCGGGGCAGATACGCAGTATTTT. Translation gives CASRSPRTSGADTQYF.